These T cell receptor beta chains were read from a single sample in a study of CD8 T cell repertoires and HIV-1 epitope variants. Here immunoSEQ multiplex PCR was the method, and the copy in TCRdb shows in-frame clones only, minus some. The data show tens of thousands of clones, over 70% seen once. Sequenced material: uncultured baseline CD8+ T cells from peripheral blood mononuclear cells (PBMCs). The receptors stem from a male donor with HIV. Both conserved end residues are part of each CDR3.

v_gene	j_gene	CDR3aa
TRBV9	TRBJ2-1	CASSPTGADYNEQFF
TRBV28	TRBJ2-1	CAGSSSGGAYEQFF
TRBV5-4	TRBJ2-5	CASSTSKNPTYQETQYF
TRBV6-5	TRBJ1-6	CASSLNRGLNSPLHF
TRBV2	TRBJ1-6	CASIRRGNNSPLHF
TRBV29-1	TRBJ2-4	CSVQRDHLEYF
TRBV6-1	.	CASSATAGYEQYF
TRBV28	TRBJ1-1	CASSLGGLNTEAFF
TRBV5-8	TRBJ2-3	CASSRRVIATDTQYF
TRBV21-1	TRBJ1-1	CASSIQGDRPSTPQAFF
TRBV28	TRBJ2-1	CASSLGDKGFF
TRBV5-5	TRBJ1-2	CASSFWGANYGYTF
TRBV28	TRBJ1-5	CASSFISTNHQPQHF
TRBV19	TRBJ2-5	CASSIPALAGGSETQYF
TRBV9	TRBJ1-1	CASSETPAGTEAFF
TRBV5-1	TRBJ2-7	CASSPRPGSDEQYF
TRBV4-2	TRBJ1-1	CASSQVSGSDTEAFF
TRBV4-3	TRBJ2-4	CASSQGVSDIQYF
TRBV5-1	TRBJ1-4	CASSLAPQGANEKLFF
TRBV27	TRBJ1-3	CASSQFSGNTIYF
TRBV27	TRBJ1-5	CASSLGMGGALNQPQHF
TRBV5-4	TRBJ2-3	CASSFPRGAHTDTQYF
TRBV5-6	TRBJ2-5	CASSLGPEPKTQYF
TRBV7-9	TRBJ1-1	CASSSRGVMNTEAFF
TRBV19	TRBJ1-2	CASSFPGTEGYTF
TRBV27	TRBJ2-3	CASSTLAVGDTQYF
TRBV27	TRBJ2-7	CASSPEQGGDEQYF
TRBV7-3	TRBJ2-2	CASSVGTAGELFF
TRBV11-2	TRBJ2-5	CASSLPGVKKTQYF
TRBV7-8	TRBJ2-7	CASTPMGLGNGEQYF
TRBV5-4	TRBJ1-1	CASSYSPGPPITEAFF
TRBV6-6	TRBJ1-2	CASKPGGVDYGYTF
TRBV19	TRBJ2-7	CASSRSTGPRATYEQYF
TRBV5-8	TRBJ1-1	CASLRGQGAVDTEAFF
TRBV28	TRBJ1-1	CASSPHSLNTEAFF
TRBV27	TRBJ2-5	CASSTSGRGGKFQETQYF
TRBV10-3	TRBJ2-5	CAIRGQGAETQYF
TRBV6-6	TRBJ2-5	CASSYGGARNQETQYF
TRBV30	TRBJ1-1	CAWRFTGDYTEAFF
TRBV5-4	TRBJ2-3	CASSFGGGADTQYF
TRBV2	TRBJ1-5	CASSEASLRGTYSNQPQHF
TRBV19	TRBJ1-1	CASRTNRNTEAFF
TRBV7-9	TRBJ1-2	CASSPGQGGGYGYTF
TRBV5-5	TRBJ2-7	CASSLAYGGEQYF
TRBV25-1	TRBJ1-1	CASSEIQGVGAEAFF
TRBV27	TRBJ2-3	CASSLYGNGLWYF
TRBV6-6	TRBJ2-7	CASKWTEESYEQYF
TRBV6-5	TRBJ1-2	CASSKAGTAYGYTF
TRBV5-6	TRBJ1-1	CASSFQGAGVAFF
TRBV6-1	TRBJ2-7	CASRSAGGENDEQYF
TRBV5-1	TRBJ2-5	CASSWKGQGGETQYF
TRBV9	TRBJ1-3	CASSVVGNSGNTIYF
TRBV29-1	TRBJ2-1	CSVEGGTGASPDEQFF
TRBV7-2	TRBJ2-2	CASSIHTGELFF